These T cell receptor beta chains were read from a single sample in a study of PD-1 blockade in classical Hodgkin lymphoma. Here immunoSEQ multiplex PCR was the method, and the copy in TCRdb shows in-frame clones only, minus some. There are tens of thousands of clones in the sample; around nine tenths occur only once, and over 6% lies in the top ten. Sequenced sample: CD8+ T cells from blood. Every receptor here comes from a human donor with classical Hodgkin lymphoma. Both conserved end residues are part of each CDR3. The D gene is left open where the match is weak. Clone size is shown for a subset of rows, as once, few, many or a class of expanded clone.

NA | TRBJ2-2 | TRBV6-1 | NA | CASSDRFPDMATGELFF | TGTGCCAGCAGTGACAGGTTCCCCGATATGGCCACCGGGGAGCTGTTTTTT
NA | TRBJ1-3 | TRBV29-1 | NA | CSVGGTSSGNTIYF | TGCAGCGTTGGAGGTACGTCCTCTGGAAACACCATATATTTT
NA | TRBJ2-3 | TRBV4-1 | NA | CASSPPRPDRLTDTQYF | TGCGCCAGCAGCCCCCCCCGGCCCGACAGATTAACAGATACGCAGTATTTT
TRBD1 | TRBJ1-4 | TRBV6-6 | once | CASWGQGAGEKLFF | TGTGCCAGTTGGGGACAGGGGGCGGGAGAAAAACTGTTTTTT
NA | TRBJ1-4 | TRBV11-2 | once | CASSSPPTDRNEKLFF | TGTGCCAGCAGCTCCCCTCCGACAGACCGAAATGAAAAACTGTTTTTT
NA | TRBJ2-7 | TRBV2 | once | CASWGAGRSLYYEQYF | TGTGCCAGCTGGGGAGCAGGGAGGTCCCTTTACTACGAGCAGTACTTC
NA | TRBJ1-1 | TRBV5-5 | NA | CASSLRGFEGAFF | TGTGCCAGCAGCCTCAGGGGCTTTGAGGGAGCTTTCTTT
NA | TRBJ2-1 | TRBV29-1 | NA | CSVDNSQGGSYNEQFF | TGCAGCGTTGATAACAGTCAAGGAGGGTCCTACAATGAGCAGTTCTTC
TRBD2 | TRBJ2-3 | TRBV27 | NA | CASSLIQRELHTQYF | TGTGCCAGCAGTTTAATCCAGCGGGAGCTACATACGCAGTATTTT
TRBD2 | TRBJ2-7 | TRBV7-2 | NA | CASSVGLAGGLFPYEQYF | TGTGCCAGCAGCGTAGGACTAGCGGGAGGCCTGTTTCCCTACGAGCAGTACTTC
NA | TRBJ2-6 | TRBV6-4 | NA | CASSDSAHSGANVLTF | TGTGCCAGCAGTGACTCGGCCCACTCTGGGGCCAACGTCCTGACTTTC
TRBD2 | TRBJ2-1 | TRBV7-9 | NA | CASSLASLILAGEQFF | TGTGCCAGCAGCTTAGCGAGCCTAATTCTAGCGGGAGAACAGTTCTTC
NA | TRBJ2-1 | TRBV5-6 | NA | CASSPPGRYNEQFF | TGTGCCAGCAGCCCCCCTGGACGGTACAATGAGCAGTTCTTC
TRBD1 | TRBJ1-5 | TRBV4-1 | NA | CASSVNRGSNQPQHF | TGCGCCAGCAGCGTAAACAGGGGTAGCAATCAGCCCCAGCATTTT
NA | TRBJ1-1 | TRBV11-3 | NA | CASSLTQNTEAFF | TGTGCCAGCAGCTTAACTCAGAACACTGAAGCTTTCTTT
TRBD1 | TRBJ2-7 | TRBV6-5 | NA | CASSYSAGGSYEQYF | TGTGCCAGCAGTTACTCTGCAGGGGGTTCTTACGAGCAGTACTTC
TRBD1 | TRBJ1-1 | TRBV19 | NA | CASSTPGQGMNTEAFF | TGTGCCAGTAGTACACCGGGACAGGGAATGAACACTGAAGCTTTCTTT
TRBD1 | TRBJ2-2 | TRBV6-5 | NA | CASSYLTGGTGELFF | TGTGCCAGCAGTTACCTGACAGGGGGCACCGGGGAGCTGTTTTTT